The rows below give T cell receptor beta chains drawn from one sample of a study of cytomegalovirus exposure and HLA in healthy donors. Sequencing was performed with immunoSEQ multiplex PCR; in TCRdb, only in-frame clones are kept and a portion is missing. The data contain approximately 140,000 clones, 60% to 80% of them singletons. The sequenced sample was PBMCs. Every receptor here comes from a woman between 55 and 75 years old in good health and CMV-seronegative. CDR3s include the opening cysteine and the closing phenylalanine or tryptophan. The order of the fields is J gene, D gene, V gene, clone size, CDR3 protein, CDR3 DNA. A D gene is named only where the DNA matches it firmly. For some rows the clone size is stated as once, few or many, or as a class when expanded; others skip it.

>TRBJ2-1|TRBD1|TRBV7-3|few
CASSSSGQGFDEQFF
TGTGCCAGCAGCTCTTCGGGACAGGGGTTTGATGAGCAGTTCTTC
>TRBJ2-2|TRBD2|TRBV28|once
CASSFKGLVSSGELFF
TGTGCCAGCAGTTTTAAGGGACTAGTTTCTTCCGGGGAGCTGTTTTTT
>TRBJ2-7|TRBD2|TRBV4-1|NA
CASSQGRRTSGVYEQYF
TGCGCCAGCAGCCAAGGCCGGAGGACTAGCGGGGTATACGAGCAGTACTTC
>TRBJ1-1|NA|TRBV7-6|NA
CASSPDGGLSSGEAFF
TGTGCCAGCAGTCCCGACGGAGGCCTATCGAGCGGTGAAGCTTTCTTT
>TRBJ1-1|NA|TRBV5-6|NA
CASSYLLGENTEAFF
TGTGCCAGCAGCTACCTTCTAGGGGAGAACACTGAAGCTTTCTTT
>TRBJ1-2|TRBD1|TRBV28|once
CASSPRTGGLSGYTF
TGTGCCAGCAGCCCTCGTACAGGGGGCCTATCCGGCTACACCTTC
>TRBJ2-5|NA|TRBV28|NA
CASRTVLGTQYF
TGTGCCAGCCGTACAGTTTTGGGGACCCAGTACTTC
>TRBJ2-7|TRBD2|TRBV4-1|NA
CASSQVAETSGRPYEQYF
TGCGCCAGCAGCCAAGTAGCTGAGACTAGCGGGAGACCCTACGAGCAGTACTTC
>TRBJ2-7|NA|TRBV5-8|NA
CASSPAYEQYF
TGTGCCAGCAGCCCGGCCTACGAGCAGTACTTC
>TRBJ1-2|NA|TRBV6-1|once
CASSEGSKNYGYTF
TGTGCCAGCAGTGAAGGGAGTAAGAACTATGGCTACACCTTC
>TRBJ2-1|TRBD1|TRBV7-3|NA
CASSSTGSGEQFF
TGTGCCAGCAGCTCGACAGGGAGCGGTGAGCAGTTCTTC
>TRBJ2-7|TRBD1|TRBV6-6|NA
CASSYPPQQGAGEQYF
TGTGCCAGCAGTTACCCCCCCCAACAGGGGGCGGGAGAGCAGTACTTC
>TRBJ2-1|TRBD2|TRBV9|few
CASSVEAGGWNEQFF
TGTGCCAGCAGCGTAGAAGCGGGAGGGTGGAATGAGCAGTTCTTC
>TRBJ2-5|TRBD1|TRBV6-5|NA
CASRPTGQETQYF
TGTGCCAGCAGACCGACAGGGCAAGAGACCCAGTACTTC
>TRBJ1-3|NA|TRBV13|NA
CASSSPTGTPQISGNTIYF
TGTGCCAGCAGCTCCCCTACCGGGACACCTCAAATCTCTGGAAACACCATATATTTT
>TRBJ2-5|NA|TRBV5-6|NA
CASSYVVAETQYF
TGTGCCAGCAGCTACGTGGTAGCTGAGACCCAGTACTTC
>TRBJ2-7|TRBD2|TRBV9|NA
CASSVGGTSGDEQYF
TGTGCCAGCAGCGTAGGGGGGACTAGCGGGGACGAGCAGTACTTC
>TRBJ2-7|TRBD1|TRBV28|few
CASSITGAYEQYF
TGTGCCAGCAGTATAACAGGGGCCTACGAGCAGTACTTC
>TRBJ2-2|NA|TRBV11-1|once
CASSLHRSNTGELFF
TGTGCCAGCAGCTTGCACAGATCGAACACCGGGGAGCTGTTTTTT
>TRBJ2-5|TRBD1|TRBV7-2|NA
CASSLLWTGQETQYF
TGTGCCAGCAGCTTATTATGGACAGGACAAGAGACCCAGTACTTC
>TRBJ1-2|TRBD1|TRBV27|NA
CASSLMSGGGYGYTF
TGTGCCAGCAGTTTAATGTCAGGGGGCGGCTATGGCTACACCTTC
>TRBJ2-3|NA|TRBV5-1|NA
CASSPGHADTQYF
TGCGCCAGCAGCCCCGGACATGCAGATACGCAGTATTTT
>TRBJ2-5|NA|TRBV7-9|NA
CASSLDRETQYF
TGTGCCAGCAGCTTAGATCGGGAGACCCAGTACTTC
>TRBJ2-5|NA|TRBV28|NA
CASNVSPGDQETQYF
TGTGCCAGCAACGTATCCCCCGGGGACCAAGAGACCCAGTACTTC
>TRBJ1-3|NA|TRBV4-1|NA
CASSQDRGSGNTIYF
TGCGCCAGCAGCCAAGATCGAGGCTCTGGAAACACCATATATTTT
>TRBJ2-7|NA|TRBV5-6|once
CASSPRPGTRSSYEQYF
TGTGCCAGCAGCCCGCGTCCCGGGACACGAAGCTCCTACGAGCAGTACTTC
>TRBJ1-2|NA|TRBV30|NA
CAWTTGRYGYTF
TGTGCCTGGACAACAGGCCGTTATGGCTACACCTTC
>TRBJ1-1|NA|TRBV9|NA
CASSPPRGGGTEAFF
TGTGCCAGCAGCCCTCCGAGAGGGGGGGGCACTGAAGCTTTCTTT
>TRBJ2-7|NA|TRBV28|NA
CASGEGVYERYF
TGTGCCAGCGGGGAAGGGGTCTACGAGCGGTACTTC